This T cell receptor beta chain came from a study of spatial heterogeneity in lung cancer. Study-wide context: Samples came from roughly 72 TRACERx patients with untreated early-stage lung cancer. Notes on the study in general: Ubiquitous expanded tumor TCRs appeared in blood more at resection than follow-up.

Each TCR cDNA molecule carried a unique molecular identifier. TCRdb ran MiXCR on the 5' RACE reads and lists one entry per CDR3 protein. The table includes about 94,000 distinct CDR3 sequences, approximately 20% detected once. CDR3 length: 15 amino acids. Germline lookup yields CDR1 MNHEY and CDR2 SVGAGI. V shed 0 bases and J 4 bases; nucleotides not matched to a gene: 1. This clonotype was detected only a few times. Antigen specificity is unknown. As to time point: blood at routine non-recurrence follow-up after resection. Whole RNA obtained from tumor, nontumor lung or frozen PBMC underwent sequencing without sorting.

The source is a male donor with early-stage non-small cell lung cancer. The chain combines TRBV6-5 with TRBJ2-2; TRBD2 matches 8 bases. The material was PBMCs, obtained at follow-up. The CDR3 DNA is TGTGCCAGCAGTTACTCCCTAGCGGGCACCGGGGAGCTGTTTTTT. This gives the protein CASSYSLAGTGELFF.